These T cell receptor beta chains were read from a single sample in a study of regulatory T cells in long-lasting Graves disease. Via MiXCR, TCRdb re-called the multiplex PCR reads, giving one row per CDR3 protein. The sample holds almost 450,000 distinct CDR3 sequences, around 17% seen once. The data were also submitted as part of a second study, on T cells in Graves' hyperthyroidism and ophthalmopathy.

The sequencing used peripheral blood mononuclear cells (PBMCs), collected at new diagnosis, from a patient treated with antithyroid drugs. Receptors originate from a woman in her 30s with Graves disease. CDR3s include the opening cysteine and the closing phenylalanine or tryptophan. The D gene is left open where the match is weak. Some rows have no size entry. The others give once, few or many, or a class for an expanded clone.

v_call: TRBV28
clone_size: many
j_call: TRBJ2-1
d_call: .
cdr3_aa: CASRGPGHEQFF
cdr3_nt: TGTGCCAGCAGAGGGCCCGGACATGAGCAGTTCTTC

v_call: TRBV7-2
clone_size: many
j_call: TRBJ2-7
d_call: TRBD1
cdr3_aa: CASSNRQGFYEQYF
cdr3_nt: TGTGCCAGCAGCAACCGACAGGGATTCTACGAGCAGTACTTC

v_call: TRBV20-1
clone_size: .
j_call: TRBJ2-3
d_call: TRBD2
cdr3_aa: CSLTSGSTDTQYF
cdr3_nt: TGCAGTCTGACTAGCGGTAGCACAGATACGCAGTATTTT

v_call: TRBV27
clone_size: .
j_call: TRBJ1-1
d_call: .
cdr3_aa: CASQDTVNTEAFF
cdr3_nt: TGTGCCAGCCAGGACACGGTGAACACTGAAGCTTTCTTT

v_call: TRBV18
clone_size: many
j_call: TRBJ2-1
d_call: TRBD2
cdr3_aa: CASSRLAGYEQFF
cdr3_nt: TGTGCCAGCTCACGGCTAGCGGGATATGAGCAGTTCTTC

v_call: TRBV6-2/TRBV6-3
clone_size: .
j_call: TRBJ2-3
d_call: TRBD2
cdr3_aa: CASSESLAGSTDTQYF
cdr3_nt: TGTGCCAGCAGTGAGTCACTAGCGGGAAGCACAGATACGCAGTATTTT

v_call: TRBV6-5
clone_size: .
j_call: TRBJ1-1
d_call: .
cdr3_aa: CASSYRGAATEAFF
cdr3_nt: TGTGCCAGCAGTTACCGGGGGGCGGCCACTGAAGCTTTCTTT

v_call: TRBV11-2
clone_size: .
j_call: TRBJ2-1
d_call: .
cdr3_aa: CASSQHPKGSSYNEQFF
cdr3_nt: TGCGCCAGCAGCCAACACCCGAAGGGGAGCTCCTACAATGAGCAGTTCTTC

v_call: TRBV29-1
clone_size: .
j_call: TRBJ2-1
d_call: TRBD2
cdr3_aa: CSVVRASGPYNEQFF
cdr3_nt: TGCAGCGTTGTCCGGGCTAGCGGGCCGTACAATGAGCAGTTCTTC

v_call: TRBV19
clone_size: many
j_call: TRBJ2-5
d_call: .
cdr3_aa: CASSIAGEETQYF
cdr3_nt: TGTGCCAGTAGTATAGCGGGAGAAGAGACCCAGTACTTC

v_call: TRBV18
clone_size: many
j_call: TRBJ1-4
d_call: .
cdr3_aa: CASSPPTPQVANEKLFF
cdr3_nt: TGTGCCAGCTCACCACCCACGCCACAGGTGGCTAATGAAAAACTGTTTTTT

v_call: TRBV30
clone_size: many
j_call: TRBJ2-2
d_call: .
cdr3_aa: CAWSAVNTGELFF
cdr3_nt: TGTGCCTGGAGTGCCGTTAACACCGGGGAGCTGTTTTTT

v_call: TRBV28
clone_size: many
j_call: TRBJ2-1
d_call: TRBD2
cdr3_aa: CASSSLAGGPDEQFF
cdr3_nt: TGTGCCAGCAGTTCCCTAGCGGGAGGGCCGGATGAGCAGTTCTTC

v_call: TRBV11-2
clone_size: .
j_call: TRBJ1-2
d_call: TRBD1
cdr3_aa: CASSLAGQVYGYTF
cdr3_nt: TGTGCCAGCAGCTTAGCGGGACAGGTTTATGGCTACACCTTC

v_call: TRBV20-1
clone_size: .
j_call: TRBJ2-1
d_call: .
cdr3_aa: CSARHPSRDNEQFF
cdr3_nt: TGCAGTGCTAGACATCCCAGTCGCGACAATGAGCAGTTCTTC

v_call: TRBV5-1
clone_size: many
j_call: TRBJ2-7
d_call: TRBD2
cdr3_aa: CASSLVAGVVDEQYF
cdr3_nt: TGCGCCAGCAGCTTGGTAGCGGGAGTAGTCGACGAGCAGTACTTC

v_call: TRBV5-1
clone_size: .
j_call: TRBJ1-1
d_call: .
cdr3_aa: CASSSQGAGTEAFF
cdr3_nt: TGCGCCAGCAGCTCACAGGGAGCGGGCACTGAAGCTTTCTTT

v_call: TRBV28
clone_size: .
j_call: TRBJ2-3
d_call: TRBD1
cdr3_aa: CASRDRGRDTQYF
cdr3_nt: TGTGCCAGCAGGGACAGGGGGCGGGATACGCAGTATTTT

v_call: TRBV11-1
clone_size: many
j_call: TRBJ2-7
d_call: TRBD2
cdr3_aa: CASSPRTSGSLYEQYF
cdr3_nt: TGTGCCAGCAGTCCGAGGACTAGCGGGAGCCTCTACGAGCAGTACTTC

v_call: TRBV12-5
clone_size: many
j_call: TRBJ1-6
d_call: .
cdr3_aa: CATQGPRTAYNSPLHF
cdr3_nt: TGTGCTACCCAGGGCCCGCGGACAGCCTATAATTCACCCCTCCACTTT

v_call: TRBV19
clone_size: .
j_call: TRBJ2-3
d_call: .
cdr3_aa: CASSIELRLYTQYF
cdr3_nt: TGTGCCAGTAGTATAGAGTTACGGCTGTATACGCAGTATTTT

v_call: TRBV12-3/TRBV12-4
clone_size: .
j_call: TRBJ2-7
d_call: TRBD2
cdr3_aa: CASSLSLAGGPWEQYF
cdr3_nt: TGTGCCAGCAGTTTGTCCCTAGCGGGAGGGCCTTGGGAGCAGTACTTC

v_call: TRBV15
clone_size: .
j_call: TRBJ2-1
d_call: .
cdr3_aa: CATSRDRLGLNNEQFF
cdr3_nt: TGTGCCACCAGCAGAGATAGGCTAGGCCTCAACAATGAGCAGTTCTTC

v_call: TRBV7-8
clone_size: many
j_call: TRBJ2-1
d_call: TRBD2
cdr3_aa: CASSLAGLAGDNEQFF
cdr3_nt: TGTGCCAGCAGCTTAGCGGGACTAGCGGGAGACAATGAGCAGTTCTTC